Following are 13 T cell receptor beta chains from one sample sequenced in a study of T cell changes during pregnancy in multiple sclerosis. TCRdb's table, derived via immunoSEQ multiplex PCR, lists solely in-frame clones and lacks some. Among about 85,000 clones listed, 91% were seen once. Here the sequenced sample was peripheral blood, taken in the first trimester of pregnancy. These receptor sequences come from a female donor with multiple sclerosis, enrolled in a pregnancy study.

This clone was observed a single time. The rearrangement uses TRBV7-6 and TRBJ2-1; 10 bases are shared with TRBD2. The CDR3 is made up of 15 amino acids. The ends lost 8 bases at V and 3 bases at J; junction bases unmatched: 7. The germline gives CDR1 SGHVS, CDR2 FNYEAQ. CDR3 nucleotide sequence: TGTGCCAGCCAAACCGGGACTAGCGACTACAATGAGCAGTTCTTC. Its translation is CASQTGTSDYNEQFF.

This chain links TRBV4-1 with TRBJ2-4; possibly TRBD2 for D (6 bases). Trimming took 4 bases from V and 11 from J, leaving 18 bases between them. The V gene's germline CDR1 is MGHRA and CDR2 YSYEKL. The CDR3 has 14 amino acids. The CDR3 DNA is TGCGCCAGCAGCCCCGAGGAGGGAGCCCTGCTTCAGTACTTC. This gives the protein CASSPEEGALLQYF.

This clone appeared a single time. This rearrangement joins TRBV5-5 to TRBJ1-2; 7 bases are a match to TRBD1. Looked up from germline, CDR1 is SGHKS and CDR2 is YYEKEE (reference sequence). CDR3 size: 15 residues. Trimming at V came to 1 base and at J to 4 bases, leaving 7 bases not matched to a gene. As DNA, the CDR3 is TGTGCCAGCAGCTTGTACGTCAGGGGGAGCTATGGCTACACCTTC. Its translation: CASSLYVRGSYGYTF.

The genes are TRBV19 and TRBJ1-6; D remains ambiguous. V was pared by 1 base and J by 7 bases, with 8 bases between. The CDR3 loop spans 14 amino acids. Germline loops: CDR1 LNHDA, CDR2 SQIVND (reference sequence). The CDR3 nucleotides are TGTGCCAGTAGTATAGCTATAACGAATTCACCCCTCCACTTT. Protein product: CASSIAITNSPLHF.

The chain couples TRBV11-3 to TRBJ2-2, with D tentatively TRBD1 (5 bases). The CDR3 is made up of 15 amino acids. Germline CDR1 SGHNT, CDR2 YENEEA. The ends were cut back, 1 base at V and 1 base at J, with 7 bases in the middle. The CDR3 region is CASSLVTGNTGELFF. CDR3 DNA sequence: TGTGCCAGCAGCTTAGTTACAGGGAACACCGGGGAGCTGTTTTTT.

This clone was counted a single time. The J gene is TRBJ2-2, the V gene TRBV28; maybe TRBD2 (5 bases). Germline V gene data show CDR1 as MDHEN and CDR2 as SYDVKM. V was trimmed by 7 bases and J by 2 bases, leaving 11 bases between them. The CDR3 length is 14 residues. CDR3 amino acids: CASKTSGNTGELFF. In DNA form, the CDR3 reads TGTGCCAGCAAAACAAGCGGTAACACCGGGGAGCTGTTTTTT.

The V and J genes are TRBV30 and TRBJ2-2; 10 bases fit TRBD2. The CDR3 length is 16 residues. CDR1 and CDR2 from the germline V gene are GTSNPN and SVGIG (reference sequence). The V gene end was trimmed by 4 bases and the J gene end by 2 bases; junction bases not matched to a gene: 7. This chain's CDR3 is CAWTRSGRANTGELFF. The CDR3 coding sequence is TGTGCCTGGACTCGAAGCGGGAGGGCCAACACCGGGGAGCTGTTTTTT.

A single count supports this clone. The chain joins TRBV11-3 to TRBJ2-2; the match to TRBD2 covers 8 bases. Trimming took 0 bases from V and 6 from J; bases not matched to a gene: 9. This CDR3 has 17 residues. CDR1 and CDR2 (germline): SGHNT, YENEEA. The CDR3: CASSLDTGTSIAGELFF. For the CDR3, the DNA is TGTGCCAGCAGCTTAGACACCGGGACTAGTATAGCCGGGGAGCTGTTTTTT.

The chain joins TRBV10-3 to TRBJ2-5, with TRBD1 matching 9 bases. J lost 2 bases, V lost 2 bases, and 6 bases had no gene match. CDR1 is ENHRY and CDR2 is SYGVKD in the germline V gene. There are 16 residues in the CDR3. The chain's CDR3 is CAISETGQGWQETQYF. The CDR3 bases are TGTGCCATCAGTGAGACGGGACAGGGATGGCAAGAGACCCAGTACTTC.

The chain recombines TRBV30 with TRBJ1-1; D unresolved. The CDR3 is 13 amino acids. Between the trimmed V and J ends, which lost 7 bases and 1 base, there was a span of 13 bases. Germline CDR1 is GTSNPN and CDR2 is SVGIG (reference sequence). CDR3 in amino acids: CASLRRGNTEAFF. Here the CDR3 DNA reads TGTGCCTCCCTCCGACGAGGGAACACTGAAGCTTTCTTT.

The chain joins TRBV5-4 to TRBJ2-2, with a tentative D call TRBD1 (6 bases). Germline V lookup: CDR1 SGHNT, CDR2 YYREEE (reference sequence). Trimming removed 4 bases at V and 0 bases at J, with 13 bases between. The CDR3 sequence is 16 residues long. Here the CDR3 reads CASSQGQKANTGELFF. DNA for the CDR3: TGTGCCAGCAGCCAAGGACAGAAAGCGAACACCGGGGAGCTGTTTTTT. Together with reference TRBV5-4 and TRBJ2-2, the CDR3 gives the full variable domain: ETGVTQSPTHLIKTRGQQVTLRCSSQSGHNTVSWYQQALGQGPQFIFQYYREEENGRGNFPPRFSGLQFPNYSSELNVNALELDDSALYLCASSQGQKANTGELFFGEGSRLTVL.

The rearrangement joins TRBV7-8 to TRBJ1-1, with D unclear. Germline lookup yields CDR1 SGHVS and CDR2 FQNEAQ. V was trimmed by 8 bases and J by 4 bases, leaving 14 bases between them. The CDR3 spans 13 residues. The CDR3 is CASQPLSGTEAFF. The CDR3 nucleotides read TGTGCCAGCCAACCCCTTTCCGGCACTGAAGCTTTCTTT.

This chain connects TRBV7-9 to TRBJ1-2; 8 nucleotides match TRBD1. The CDR3 covers 13 residues. Trimming removed 4 bases from V and 5 bases from J; junction bases left unmatched: 3. Per the germline V gene, CDR1 is SEHNR and CDR2 is FQNEAQ (reference sequence). CDR3 DNA: TGTGCCAGCAGCTCCGACAGGGGATATGGCTACACCTTC. Translation: CASSSDRGYGYTF.